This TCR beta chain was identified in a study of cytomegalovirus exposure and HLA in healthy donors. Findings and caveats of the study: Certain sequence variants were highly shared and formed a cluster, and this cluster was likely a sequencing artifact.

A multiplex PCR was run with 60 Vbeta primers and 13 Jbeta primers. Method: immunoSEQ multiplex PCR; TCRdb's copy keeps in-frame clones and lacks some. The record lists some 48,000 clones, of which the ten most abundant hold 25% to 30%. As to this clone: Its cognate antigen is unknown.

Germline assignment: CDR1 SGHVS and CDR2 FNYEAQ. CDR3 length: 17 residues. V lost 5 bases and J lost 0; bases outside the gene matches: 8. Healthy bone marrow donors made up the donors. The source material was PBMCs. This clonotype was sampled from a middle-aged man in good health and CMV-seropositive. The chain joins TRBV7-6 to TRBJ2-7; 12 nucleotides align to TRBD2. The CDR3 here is CASSHRTSGDSSYEQYF. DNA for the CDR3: TGTGCCAGCAGCCACAGGACTAGCGGGGATAGCTCCTACGAGCAGTACTTC.